This T cell receptor beta chain is from a study of T cell responses to AZD1222 COVID-19 vaccine. The study's findings and limits: White British ancestry dominated among donors, who included more females, and clonal diversity was possibly underestimated. Regions 160-218 and 743-854 held dominance among vaccine-associated CD4 TCRs, which spanned spike.

Sequenced by immunoSEQ multiplex PCR; TCRdb stores in-frame clones only, minus some. The repertoire has some 130,000 clones, around 90% of them found once; the top ten carry about 3.8%. The germline V gene encodes CDR1 LNHDA and CDR2 SQIVND (reference sequence). This CDR3 spans 14 amino acids. The V end lost 10 bases, the J end lost 0 bases, and 13 bases lay between the germline ends. Note on this clone: The target antigen is unknown.

The chain joins TRBV19 to TRBJ1-5, with D possibly being TRBD1 (6 bases). The material was peripheral blood, obtained on day 0 of AZD1222 vaccination. The TCR was taken from an adult in good health. The CDR3 bases are TGTGCCATACAGGGACCCTATAGCAATCAGCCCCAGCATTTT. Its protein is CAIQGPYSNQPQHF.